This entry features one TCR beta chain sequence. No antigen is known for it. The source of the sample is a study of T-cell memory formation after mild COVID-19. Findings and limits, study-wide: CD4/CD8 balance held among clones contracting day 15 to 85, and later expanders leaned CD4+. Mainly in CM and EM were contracting CD4+ clones; CD8+ were in EMRA.

The CDR3 has 13 residues. Trimming removed 3 bases from V and 8 bases from J, with 13 bases in between. Germline V lookup: CDR1 KGHSH, CDR2 LQKENI. The 5'RACE method, run with constant-segment primers, produced TCR alpha and TCR beta cDNA libraries (carrying sample barcodes and UMIs). TCRdb reanalysed the 5' RACE reads using MiXCR and keeps one entry per CDR3 protein. The sample holds about 350,000 distinct CDR3 sequences; less than 25% are singletons and the top ten take under 25%. The clonotype comes from a man between 18 and 35 years old who had mild COVID-19 (a few samples of this study predate the infection). Cell type and time point are not known. This sequence joins TRBV18 and TRBJ1-2; no firm D call. What was sequenced was PBMCs or a T cell subset sorted from them (not recorded which). CDR3 protein: CASSPGSAQGYTF. CDR3 coding DNA: TGTGCCAGCTCACCCGGCTCAGCGCAGGGCTACACCTTC.